What follows is one T cell receptor (beta chain) and its context. Its binding antigen is unknown. The record has no base qualities; no much larger clone is one base away. This specimen's time point label, interpreted: cycle 2 day 1 (C2D1) of nivolumab. All trial patients had relapsed after autologous stem cell transplantation, with cohorts A, B and C differing in prior brentuximab vedotin exposure. The trial cohort included around 56 patients with relapsed/refractory classical Hodgkin lymphoma, and each patient had a best overall response of complete response, partial response or progressive disease. Single-agent nivolumab was administered to trial patients in the multi-cohort phase II CheckMate 205 trial. An independent review committee assessed best overall response by applying the 2007 International Working Group response criteria. Trial PBMCs were obtained immediately prior to nivolumab initiation (C1D1) and on therapy at cycle 2 day 1 and cycle 4 day 1. Peripheral blood was collected in 8 mL Vacutainer Cell Preparation Tubes, from which PBMCs were isolated by centrifugation and then cryopreserved.

The Qiagen DNeasy kit was used to extract genomic DNA both from unsorted PBMCs and from the negatively selected CD4+ and CD8+ fractions. Amplification of TCR beta CDR3 regions was done by immunoSEQ multiplex PCR with primers that anneal to V and J segments. A synthetic immune receptor repertoire was used to minimize amplification bias, and any remaining bias was removed computationally after sequencing. In the paper's pipeline: Custom Python scripts were used to quantify repertoire diversity as the Shannon entropy index. Unsorted, CD4+ and CD8+ repertoires were examined separately, except in combined analyses, for which CD4+ and CD8+ sequences were merged in silico. Clonal expansion was defined as at least a 2-fold frequency increase after treatment relative to C1D1, with a pseudocount of 0.5 for undetected baseline clones. Clones with 0 or 1 copy at C1D1 were defined as singleton clones, while clones with 2 or more copies were defined as non-singleton clones. Clones expanded in unsorted samples were assigned a CD4+, CD8+ or unknown annotation through matching of protein sequences in sorted samples from the same patient. Diversity changes from C1D1 to C4D1 were tested in paired samples using Wilcoxon tests. Held by TCRdb, this immuneACCESS table contains in-frame sequences only and omits some clones. Under half of the omission traces to an unresolved V gene where checked; the cause of the rest is unknown. D and trimming were read from the DNA, whereas the V and J calls and clone size are those reported in that table. The sample table shows about 110,000 clones, and about 89% are seen once. The top ten clonotypes cover just under 20% of the sample.

Germline trimming: 4 bases from V, 2 bases from J; junction bases outside gene matches: 5. For CDR1 and CDR2, the germline V gene lists SGHRS and YFSETQ. The CDR3 runs 17 amino acids, cysteine and phenylalanine included. Only the CDR3 DNA is retained, 51 bases long and in frame from the first base. The record originates from a study of PD-1 blockade in classical Hodgkin lymphoma (TCRdb year 2020). A note on the overall study: Nivolumab dosing was 3 mg/kg intravenously every 2 weeks, continuing until either disease progression or unacceptable toxicity. To define a peripheral blood immune signature of response to PD-1 blockade in classical Hodgkin lymphoma, the study combined TCR beta sequencing with CyTOF.

Results and caveats for the whole study, not just this receptor: Newly diagnosed patients were reported to have lower baseline TCR diversity than healthy donors, and relapsed/refractory patients were reported to have lower baseline TCR diversity still. Patients starting nivolumab less than 1 year after ASCT had lower diversity and were excluded from later analyses to avoid confounding by immune reconstitution. Only a single clinical trial cohort was studied, and what caused the repertoire differences, possibly disease activity or prior therapy, remained undefined. CD4+ but not CD8+ TCR diversity rose significantly by C4D1 (p=0.0027 vs p=0.16), most apparent in complete responders (p=0.02). Trial patients achieving complete response had baseline diversity similar to newly diagnosed patients, whereas partial responders and progressors had significantly lower diversity.

The chain links TRBV5-1 with TRBJ2-6; a stretch of 11 junction bases matches TRBD1. The sequencing here drew on peripheral blood mononuclear cells (PBMCs), taken before the second cycle of nivolumab. This receptor was identified in a human donor with classical Hodgkin lymphoma. In nucleotides, the sequence is TGCGCCAGCAGCGGAGGACAGGGGGCTACTGGGGCCAACGTCCTGACTTTC. Its protein is CASSGGQGATGANVLTF.